This is a list of T cell receptor beta chains from one sample in a study of Graves' ophthalmopathy and Graves' hyperthyroidism. From the multiplex PCR reads, TCRdb called clonotypes with MiXCR, one entry per CDR3 protein. The top ten hold more than 1.5% of the sample, which has a few hundred thousand distinct CDR3 sequences, roughly 18% seen once. The material sequenced was peripheral blood. The receptors were gathered from a woman aged 18-35 years with Graves' ophthalmopathy. Both conserved end residues are part of each CDR3.

TRBV11-2 CASSRTGLVEQYF
TRBV6-2/TRBV6-3 CASSYFPGPNSLNTGELFF
TRBV9 CASSGGLRETQYF
TRBV20-1 CSARQTPRAYEQYF
TRBV20-1 CSARVSGGSFETQYF
TRBV18 CASSLTGGAGYEQYF
TRBV5-5 CASRTSQGASGNTIYF
TRBV12-3/TRBV12-4 CASSSPDRSDQPQHF
TRBV4-2 CASSQGQAGETQYF
TRBV4-1 CASSQKWTGLTEAFF
TRBV27 CASRTSSGELFF
TRBV12-3/TRBV12-4 CASSPDIAGYSNQPQHF
TRBV12-3/TRBV12-4 CASSARTGKNTEAFF
TRBV7-2 CASSHPGSEYGYTF
TRBV6-2/TRBV6-3 CASSHGGTEAFF
TRBV7-2 CASSLNPSSGNTIYF
TRBV15 CATSRDIQSKNIQYF
TRBV28 CASSSEGDEQYF
TRBV5-1 CASRATYENIQYF
TRBV15 CATKVGTEAFF
TRBV15 CATSRAEEETQYF
TRBV9 CASSPSTGSHEQYF
TRBV6-2/TRBV6-3 CASSYRQNYEQYF
TRBV6-1 CASSVTRNTGELFF
TRBV28 CASSGARHGYTF
TRBV7-2 CASSLGLALQQFF
TRBV28 CASSLGIGEQYF
TRBV9 CASSVAPTGYEQYF
TRBV30 CAWSVRQGDQPQHF
TRBV28 CASSFVVGQGTPSYEQYF
TRBV7-6 CASSLAQVNTEAFF
TRBV6-2/TRBV6-3 CASSFAGGYTF
TRBV6-1 CASGLAVSYEQYF
TRBV6-5 CASSYLGPNSPLHF
TRBV10-2 CASSPGTGPREQYF
TRBV27 CASRPPDRAYEQYF
TRBV6-5 CASSYSNGRGTEAFF
TRBV6-5 CASSYSLAGGGEQYF
TRBV19 CASSWGGRGSYEQYF
TRBV19 CASSIRRDHQETQYF
TRBV28 CAEGDRVAYEQYF
TRBV19 CASSIDPGSIEAFF
TRBV10-3 CAISDWGETQYF
TRBV12-3/TRBV12-4 CASSRGAGNTEAFF
TRBV6-5 CASQGGTEAFF
TRBV20-1 CSARATGTGYYEQYF
TRBV28 CARPKGYYEQYF
TRBV6-2/TRBV6-3 CASSWERGPSYYEQYF